This T cell receptor beta chain was observed in a study of CD4 T cells in relation to SARS-CoV-2 and coronaviruses. Looking at the study overall: The negative reference was HIV-1 Nef peptide pool or peptide-free culture.

CD4+ T cells from unexposed donors were obtained before the COVID-19 pandemic (2011-2018). The cells were cultured for around ten days before CD4+ T cells were isolated. Produced via immunoSEQ multiplex PCR; TCRdb's table is partial and in-frame only. This table has tens of thousands of clones, about 71% appearing once. The study's findings and limits: Each donor contributed either pre-pandemic or post-infection samples, not both.

Regarding this clone: Its antigen is unidentified.

Between the trimmed V and J ends, which lost 7 bases and 3 bases, there was a span of 16 bases. CDR3 length: 14 residues. Germline V gene lookup returns CDR1 SNHLY and CDR2 FYNNEI. This receptor was identified in a human donor in good health. The chain couples TRBV2 to TRBJ2-7; D might be TRBD1 (5 bases). The source material was CD4+ T cells from PBMCs, cultured in vitro. This CDR3 is CASKSQGFIYEQYF. In DNA form, the CDR3 reads TGTGCCAGCAAGAGCCAGGGCTTTATCTACGAGCAGTACTTC.